The 28 T cell receptor beta chains listed next were all sequenced from one sample in a study of blood T cell repertoires in COVID-19. Using immunoSEQ multiplex PCR, the repertoire was profiled, and TCRdb retains in-frame clones only, with some absent. Counted here are more than 300,000 clones, around 87% occurring once; the ten biggest clones make up about 6.9%. Sequencing was performed on peripheral blood. These receptor sequences come from a woman aged 45-59 years with COVID-19, enrolled during active disease.

This chain uses TRBV2 with TRBJ1-5; the D gene is possibly TRBD1 (5 bases). The CDR3 extends over 15 amino acids. CDR1 SNHLY and CDR2 FYNNEI come from the germline V gene. V was trimmed by 1 base and J by 7 bases, leaving 14 bases between them. DNA for the CDR3: TGTGCCAGCAGTGAAGGGGGCGGTCGCCTACAGCCCCAGCATTTT. Translation gives CASSEGGGRLQPQHF.

V gene TRBV27 combines with J gene TRBJ1-5; a possible D gene is TRBD1 (6 bases). The CDR3 has 14 residues. The V gene's germline CDR1 is MNHEY and CDR2 SMNVEV (reference sequence). V lost 8 bases to trimming and J lost 2 bases, with 13 bases between them. The CDR3 coding sequence is TGTGCCAGCTCAATCAGGGGTCGCAATCAGCCCCAGCATTTT. This translates into CASSIRGRNQPQHF.

CDR3 protein: CASRRQGVSLAGGFYNEQFF. CDR3 nucleotides: TGTGCCAGTAGGAGACAAGGGGTGTCACTAGCGGGAGGGTTTTACAATGAGCAGTTCTTC. The V gene is TRBV19, the J gene TRBJ2-1, with 13 bases aligning to TRBD2. V shed 6 bases, J shed 4 bases, and the junction held 18 bases outside the gene matches. CDR3 length: 20 residues. The V gene's germline CDR1 is LNHDA and CDR2 SQIVND (reference sequence).

CDR3 DNA: TGTGCCAGTAGTACAGGGGTTGTTGACGAGCAGTACTTC. It translates to CASSTGVVDEQYF. The chain uses TRBV19 and TRBJ2-7; perhaps TRBD1 as D (6 bases). This CDR3 is 13 amino acids long. In germline, CDR1 is LNHDA, CDR2 SQIVND (reference sequence). The V end was cut by 4 bases, the J end by 5 bases, with 12 bases between.

This chain joins TRBV6-5 and TRBJ1-2, with 10 bases aligning to TRBD1. The CDR3 spans 15 residues. The V segment lost 7 bases and the J segment 1 base; nucleotides outside the gene matches: 6. The germline V gene has CDR1 MNHEY and CDR2 SVGAGI. CDR3 nucleotides: TGTGCCAGCACAAGACAGGGGGCCGATAACTATGGCTACACCTTC. This codes for CASTRQGADNYGYTF.

The J gene is TRBJ1-5, the V gene TRBV18; D not resolved. The CDR3 runs to 14 residues. Trimming shortened V by 2 bases and J by 4 bases, and 9 bases separated the two germline ends. Germline values: CDR1 KGHSH, CDR2 LQKENI. Here the CDR3 reads CASSPSVKNQPQHF. CDR3 DNA sequence: TGTGCCAGCTCACCATCGGTGAAGAATCAGCCCCAGCATTTT.

The chain uses TRBV5-1 and TRBJ2-7, with D maybe TRBD1 (6 bases). The CDR3 has 15 residues. V was pared by 5 bases and J by 3 bases, with 18 bases between. Germline CDR1 SGHRS, CDR2 YFSETQ. Written as DNA, the CDR3 is TGCGCCAGCAGTATAAGTTGGGACATCTACTACGAGCAGTACTTC. It encodes CASSISWDIYYEQYF.

The chain is built from TRBV4-1 and TRBJ2-1, with 9 bases aligning to TRBD2. This CDR3 is 16 amino acids long. Germline trimming cut 1 base from V and 7 bases from J; bases unmatched to any gene: 8. Germline V gene sequence: CDR1 MGHRA, CDR2 YSYEKL. DNA of the CDR3: TGCGCCAGCAGCCAAGTCGGACTAGCGAGATTTAATGAGCAGTTCTTC. Its translation: CASSQVGLARFNEQFF.

The chain employs TRBV10-1 and TRBJ2-7; 11 bases line up with TRBD2. CDR3 length: 19 amino acids. The V and J ends lost 7 bases and 5 bases, in that order; junction bases with no gene match: 22. Germline V lookup: CDR1 WNHNN, CDR2 SYGVQD (reference sequence). The chain's CDR3 is CASKRKRPRGSGRGDEQYF. Here the CDR3 DNA reads TGCGCCAGCAAGAGAAAACGGCCCCGGGGTAGCGGGAGGGGGGACGAGCAGTACTTC.

The chain has TRBV7-9 and TRBJ2-1; perhaps TRBD2 as D (6 bases). The CDR3 is 16 amino acids. The germline V gene encodes CDR1 SEHNR and CDR2 FQNEAQ (reference sequence). Trimming removed 1 base at V and 3 bases at J, with 13 bases between. CDR3 nucleotide sequence: TGTGCCAGCAGCTTAGGGCGGGGTATAGGCTACAATGAGCAGTTCTTC. Translated, it gives CASSLGRGIGYNEQFF.

The CDR3 reads CASSFGQMGSGLWGYTF. CDR3 sequence (DNA): TGTGCCAGCAGTTTTGGACAGATGGGGTCGGGCCTCTGGGGCTACACCTTC. The V call is TRBV27, the J call TRBJ1-2, with D possibly being TRBD1 (6 bases). The CDR3 runs 17 residues. Trimming removed 3 bases from V and 8 bases from J, with 25 bases in between. Germline V CDR1 and CDR2: MNHEY, SMNVEV (reference sequence).

The V and J genes are TRBV5-6 and TRBJ2-5, with TRBD1 identical over 7 bases. Germline-derived CDR1 and CDR2 are SGHDT and YYEEEE. CDR3 length: 14 residues. Unmatched junction bases numbered 9, after V lost 5 bases and J lost 5 bases. The CDR3 DNA follows: TGTGCCAGCAGGAGGGACAGCCGGAGGGAGACCCAGTACTTC. As protein: CASRRDSRRETQYF.

The chain has TRBV21-1 and TRBJ1-4. TRBV21-1 is recorded as a pseudogene. The CDR3 is 18 amino acids. CDR3 nucleotide sequence: TGTGCCAGCAGCAAAAAAATTTGGGAGGGGACCGGCGGTGAAAAACTGTTTTTT. Translating gives CASSKKIWEGTGGEKLFF.

This chain uses TRBV10-1 with TRBJ2-7; unclear D gene. The V end lost 0 bases, the J end lost 0 bases, and 12 bases lay between the germline ends. CDR1 is WNHNN and CDR2 is SYGVQD in the germline V gene (reference sequence). The CDR3 has 16 amino acids. In nucleotides, the CDR3 is TGCGCCAGCAGTGAGTCCTTCGGCGGTAGCTCCTACGAGCAGTACTTC. Encoded protein: CASSESFGGSSYEQYF.

The rearrangement uses TRBV6-6 and TRBJ1-2; D remains unclear. CDR1 and CDR2 (germline): MNHNY, SVGAGI (reference sequence). The V end lost 6 bases, the J end lost 0 bases, and 11 bases lay between the germline ends. The CDR3 is 14 amino acids. DNA for the CDR3: TGTGCCAGCAGCTCCACGGAGGCTAACTATGGCTACACCTTC. Encoded protein: CASSSTEANYGYTF.

The rearrangement uses TRBV4-1 and TRBJ2-7; no clear D gene. The CDR3 runs to 13 residues. The germline V gene encodes CDR1 MGHRA and CDR2 YSYEKL. The ends were cut back, 0 bases at V and 4 bases at J, with 7 bases in the middle. As DNA, the CDR3 is TGCGCCAGCAGCCAAGATCACGGTTACGAGCAGTACTTC. Its protein product is CASSQDHGYEQYF.

The sample holds one count of this clone. The chain joins TRBV7-2 to TRBJ1-2; 9 nucleotides align to TRBD1. The germline CDR1 and CDR2 sequences are SGHTA and FQGNSA. The CDR3 spans 15 residues. V trimming: 1 base; J trimming: 6 bases; junction bases outside the gene matches: 6. The CDR3 DNA reads TGTGCCAGCAGCTTAGTTGGGACAGGGAATGATGGCTACACCTTC. Translating it yields CASSLVGTGNDGYTF.

This clone was counted between two and nine times. This chain joins TRBV14 and TRBJ2-7; D is perhaps TRBD1 (6 bases). The CDR3 covers 13 residues. Deletions cut 2 bases from V and 6 bases from J, with 11 bases between. The V gene's germline CDR1 is SGHDN and CDR2 FVKESK. The CDR3 is CASSQTGFSEQYF. Here the CDR3 DNA reads TGTGCCAGCAGCCAAACAGGGTTCAGCGAGCAGTACTTC.

The chain joins TRBV4-3 to TRBJ2-7, with D uncertain. Trimming took 0 bases from V and 2 from J, leaving 17 bases between them. Germline V gene data show CDR1 as LGHNA and CDR2 as YSLEER. This CDR3 contains 17 residues. CDR3 sequence reads: CASSQDHYGFPPYEQYF. Written as DNA, the CDR3 is TGCGCCAGCAGCCAAGATCACTACGGATTCCCCCCCTACGAGCAGTACTTC.

This sequence joins TRBV7-7 and TRBJ2-1; 9 bases are a match to TRBD1. This CDR3 has 15 amino acids. Trimming at V came to 5 bases and at J to 4 bases, leaving 6 bases not matched to a gene. CDR1 and CDR2 (germline): SSHAT, FNYEAQ (reference sequence). The DNA of the CDR3 is TGTGCCAGCAGCATACAGGGGGCGGAATACAATGAGCAGTTCTTC. It codes for CASSIQGAEYNEQFF.

The V and J genes are TRBV5-1 and TRBJ2-1; 11 nucleotides agree with TRBD2. Germline loops: CDR1 SGHRS, CDR2 YFSETQ. This CDR3 contains 12 residues. The J segment lost 9 bases and the V segment lost 7 bases, leaving 3 bases of the junction unmatched. CDR3 DNA: TGCGCCAGCTGGGGACTAGCGGCTGAGCAGTTCTTC. It codes for CASWGLAAEQFF.

This clone was found once. The CDR3: CATSDLNSGGTGFDEQFF. CDR3 nucleotides: TGTGCCACCAGTGATCTCAATTCGGGCGGGACGGGGTTCGATGAGCAGTTCTTC. The chain uses TRBV24-1 and TRBJ2-1, with a tentative D call TRBD2 (6 bases). Germline V gives CDR1 KGHDR, CDR2 SFDVKD. Trimming left V 3 bases short and J 8 bases short, with 25 bases between. This CDR3 contains 18 residues.

The V and J genes are TRBV19 and TRBJ1-5, with D unclear. This CDR3 contains 15 residues. Germline values: CDR1 LNHDA, CDR2 SQIVND (reference sequence). Trimming took 3 bases from V and 2 from J, leaving 11 bases between them. The CDR3: CASSMRQRGNQPQHF. For the CDR3, the DNA is TGTGCCAGTAGTATGAGGCAGAGAGGCAATCAGCCCCAGCATTTT.

The chain uses TRBV6-5 and TRBJ1-1; D is unresolved. From germline, CDR1 is MNHEY and CDR2 SVGAGI. The V end lost 6 bases, the J end lost 2 bases, and 16 bases lay between the germline ends. This CDR3 spans 15 amino acids. The CDR3 DNA reads TGTGCCAGCAGCTACGATGGAGTACCTAACACTGAAGCTTTCTTT. Its translation is CASSYDGVPNTEAFF.

CDR3 DNA: TGTGCCAGTAGTACTCGGGACAGATCCTACGAGCAGTACTTC. This codes for CASSTRDRSYEQYF. The gene calls are TRBV19 and TRBJ2-7; 7 positions match TRBD1. The ends lost 4 bases at V and 1 base at J; junction bases unmatched: 4. The CDR3 spans 14 residues. In germline, CDR1 is LNHDA, CDR2 SQIVND (reference sequence).

V gene TRBV6-1 combines with J gene TRBJ1-6; D might be TRBD1 (6 bases). Looked up from germline, CDR1 is MNHNS and CDR2 is SASEGT. With 2 bases removed from V and 7 bases from J, the gap between germline ends came to 9 bases. This CDR3 comprises 14 residues. The CDR3 region has the DNA TGTGCCAGCAGTGAAAGGGGGGGCAATTCACCCCTCCACTTT. This translates into CASSERGGNSPLHF.

CDR3 loop: CASSPTTKETQYF. Written as DNA, the CDR3 is TGTGCCAGCTCACCTACGACTAAAGAGACCCAGTACTTC. The genes are TRBV18 and TRBJ2-5; a possible D gene is TRBD2 (5 bases). V lost 3 bases and J lost 3, with 8 bases in between. CDR1 and CDR2 from the germline V gene are KGHSH and LQKENI. The CDR3 has 13 amino acids.

The V call is TRBV7-9, the J call TRBJ2-3, with D possibly matching TRBD1 (6 bases). This CDR3 is 17 amino acids long. Germline lookup yields CDR1 SEHNR and CDR2 FQNEAQ (reference sequence). Trimming removed 5 bases from V and 4 bases from J, with 22 bases in between. This CDR3 reads CASSPEPNRVGADTQYF. The DNA of the CDR3 is TGTGCCAGCAGCCCCGAACCCAACAGGGTAGGAGCAGATACGCAGTATTTT.